This T cell receptor beta chain was found in a study of T-cell memory formation after mild COVID-19. This clonotype was recorded a few times. As yet, its antigen is unknown. 5'RACE with constant-segment primers built TCRalpha and TCRbeta cDNA libraries with UMIs. TCRdb re-analysed the 5' RACE reads in MiXCR, keeping a single row per CDR3 protein. The sample includes 170,000 or so distinct CDR3 sequences, over 20% of them seen just once. The CDR3 is 15 amino acids. The V gene's germline CDR1 is MNHEY and CDR2 SVGAGI. After removal of 6 bases from V and 6 bases from J, the junction contained 10 bases not matched to a gene. Study-wide results and caveats: CD4+ clones that contracted lay mainly in CM and EM; CD8+ ones lay in EMRA. Day 37-peaking second-wave clones had unconfirmed SARS-CoV-2 specificity. Some SARS-CoV-2-responding clones were already detected in memory before infection.

The sequence derives from an adult woman who had mild COVID-19 (a few samples of this study predate the infection). Cell type and time point are not known. This chain connects TRBV6-5 to TRBJ2-3, with TRBD2 matching over 9 bases. Sample: PBMCs or a T cell subset sorted from them (not recorded which). The CDR3 reads CASSPGALAGDTQYF. The CDR3 DNA follows: TGTGCCAGCAGCCCCGGGGCCCTAGCGGGGGATACGCAGTATTTT.